This T cell receptor (beta chain) derives from a study of cytomegalovirus exposure and HLA in healthy donors. Study-wide findings and caveats: Presence/absence results assume similar sequencing depth per donor, which may not hold. Researchers reported in a later analysis that a missense DCLRE1C variant was tied to TCR beta V- and J-gene trimming.

The CDR3 covers 15 residues. Trimming cost V 1 base and J 3 bases; bases outside gene matches: 2. CDR1 is LGHNT and CDR2 is FRNRAP in the germline V gene. Worth noting for this clone: Its antigen is as yet unknown.

PCR involved 60 Vbeta and 13 Jbeta primers. Assay used: immunoSEQ multiplex PCR; TCRdb lists only in-frame clones, some missing. The top ten clones hold approximately 2% of a sample with about 150,000 clones, 70% to 80% of them seen once. The TCR sequence derives from a woman aged 55-69 years in good health and CMV-seropositive. V is TRBV12-5 and J is TRBJ1-5; the match to TRBD1 covers 8 bases. The material sequenced was PBMCs. DNA for the CDR3: TGTGCTAGTGGTTTGGGACAGGGGCTCAATCAGCCCCAGCATTTT. Its translation: CASGLGQGLNQPQHF.